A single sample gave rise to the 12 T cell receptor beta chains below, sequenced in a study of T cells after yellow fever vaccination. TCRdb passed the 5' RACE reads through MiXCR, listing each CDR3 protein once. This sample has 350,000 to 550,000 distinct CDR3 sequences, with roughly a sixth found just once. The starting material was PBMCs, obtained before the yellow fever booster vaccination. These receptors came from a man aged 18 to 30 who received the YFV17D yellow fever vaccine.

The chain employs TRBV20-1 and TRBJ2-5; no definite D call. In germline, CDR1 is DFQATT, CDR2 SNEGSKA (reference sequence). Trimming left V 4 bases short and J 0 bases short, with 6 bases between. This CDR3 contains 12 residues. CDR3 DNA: TGCAGTGCTAACCTGTACCAAGAGACCCAGTACTTC. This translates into CSANLYQETQYF.

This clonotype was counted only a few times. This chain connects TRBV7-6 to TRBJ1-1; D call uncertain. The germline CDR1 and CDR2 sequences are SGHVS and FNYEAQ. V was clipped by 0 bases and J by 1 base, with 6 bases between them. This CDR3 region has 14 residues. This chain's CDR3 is CASSLASRNTEAFF. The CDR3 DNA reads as TGTGCCAGCAGCTTAGCGTCAAGGAACACTGAAGCTTTCTTT.

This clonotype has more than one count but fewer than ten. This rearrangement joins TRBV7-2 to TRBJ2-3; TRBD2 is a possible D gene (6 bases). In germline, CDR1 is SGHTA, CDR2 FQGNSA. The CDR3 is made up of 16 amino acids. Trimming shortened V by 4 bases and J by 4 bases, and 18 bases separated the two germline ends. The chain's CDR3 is CASSWAAGRVADTQYF. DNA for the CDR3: TGTGCCAGCAGCTGGGCCGCGGGGCGCGTCGCAGATACGCAGTATTTT.

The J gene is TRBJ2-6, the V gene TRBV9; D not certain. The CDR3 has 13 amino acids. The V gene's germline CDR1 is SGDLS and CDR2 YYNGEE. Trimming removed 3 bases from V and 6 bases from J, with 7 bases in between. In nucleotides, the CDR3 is TGTGCCAGCAGCGCACTCTCGGCCAACGTCCTGACTTTC. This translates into CASSALSANVLTF.

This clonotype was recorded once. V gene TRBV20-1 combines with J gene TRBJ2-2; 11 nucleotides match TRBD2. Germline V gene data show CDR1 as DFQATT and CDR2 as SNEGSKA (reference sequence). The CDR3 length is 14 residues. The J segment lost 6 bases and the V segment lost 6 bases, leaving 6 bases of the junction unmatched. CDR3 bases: TGCAGTGCAGATAGCGGGGGGGCTGCCGGGGAGCTGTTTTTT. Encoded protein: CSADSGGAAGELFF.

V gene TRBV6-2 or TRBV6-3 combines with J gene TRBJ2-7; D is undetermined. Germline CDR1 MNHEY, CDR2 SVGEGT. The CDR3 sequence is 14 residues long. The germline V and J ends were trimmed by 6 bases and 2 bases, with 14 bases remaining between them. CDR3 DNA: TGTGCCAGCAGCTTCGGGCGGATTACCTACGAGCAGTACTTC. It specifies CASSFGRITYEQYF.

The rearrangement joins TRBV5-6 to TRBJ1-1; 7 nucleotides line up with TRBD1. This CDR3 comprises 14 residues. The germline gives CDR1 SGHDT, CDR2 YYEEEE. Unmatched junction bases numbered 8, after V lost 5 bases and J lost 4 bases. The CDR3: CASRDRDRGTEAFF. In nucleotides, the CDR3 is TGTGCCAGCAGGGATCGGGACAGAGGCACTGAAGCTTTCTTT.

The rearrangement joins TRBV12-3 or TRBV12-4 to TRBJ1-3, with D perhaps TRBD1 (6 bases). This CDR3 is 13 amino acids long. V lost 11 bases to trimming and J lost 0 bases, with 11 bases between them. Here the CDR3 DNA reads TGTGCCTGTAGGGGGGGCTCTGGAAACACCATATATTTT. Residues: CACRGGSGNTIYF.

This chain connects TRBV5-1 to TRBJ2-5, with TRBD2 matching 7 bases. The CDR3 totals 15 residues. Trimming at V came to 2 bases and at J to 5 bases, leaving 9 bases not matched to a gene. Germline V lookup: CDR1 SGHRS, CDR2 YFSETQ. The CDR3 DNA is TGCGCCAGCAGCTTCCGGGACGGGAGGCAGGAGACCCAGTACTTC. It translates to CASSFRDGRQETQYF.

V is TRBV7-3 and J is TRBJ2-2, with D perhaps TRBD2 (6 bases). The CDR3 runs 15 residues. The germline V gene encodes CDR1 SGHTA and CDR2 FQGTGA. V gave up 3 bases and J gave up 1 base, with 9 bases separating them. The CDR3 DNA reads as TGTGCCAGCAGCTTGGGGGGAAAGAACACCGGGGAGCTGTTTTTT. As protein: CASSLGGKNTGELFF.

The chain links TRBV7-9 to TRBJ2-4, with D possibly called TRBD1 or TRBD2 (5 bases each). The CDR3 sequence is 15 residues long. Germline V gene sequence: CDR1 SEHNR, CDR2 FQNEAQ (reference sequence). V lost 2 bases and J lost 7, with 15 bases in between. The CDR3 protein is CASSLTGTPSNIQYF. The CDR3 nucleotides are TGTGCCAGCAGCTTAACCGGGACGCCTTCGAACATTCAGTACTTC.

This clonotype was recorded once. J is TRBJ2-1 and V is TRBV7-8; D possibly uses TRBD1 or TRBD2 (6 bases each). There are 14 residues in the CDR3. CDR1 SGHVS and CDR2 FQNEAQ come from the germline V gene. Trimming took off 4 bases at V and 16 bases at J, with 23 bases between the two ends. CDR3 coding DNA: TGTGCCAGCAGCTCGGGACTTGCTGGGGGCGGGCATTTCTTC. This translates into CASSSGLAGGGHFF.